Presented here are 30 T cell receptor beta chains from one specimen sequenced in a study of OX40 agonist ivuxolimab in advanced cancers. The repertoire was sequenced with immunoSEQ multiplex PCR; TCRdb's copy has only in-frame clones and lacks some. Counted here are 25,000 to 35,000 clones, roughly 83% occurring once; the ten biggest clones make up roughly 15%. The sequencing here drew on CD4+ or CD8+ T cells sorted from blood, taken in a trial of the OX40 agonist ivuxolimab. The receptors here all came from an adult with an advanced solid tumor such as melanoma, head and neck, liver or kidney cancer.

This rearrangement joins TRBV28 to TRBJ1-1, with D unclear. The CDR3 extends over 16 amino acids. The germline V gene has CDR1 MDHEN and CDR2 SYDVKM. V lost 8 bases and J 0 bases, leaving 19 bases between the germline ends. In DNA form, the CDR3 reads TGTGCCAGCTCCGCGGTTCTAAGTTACATGAACACTGAAGCTTTCTTT. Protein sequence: CASSAVLSYMNTEAFF.

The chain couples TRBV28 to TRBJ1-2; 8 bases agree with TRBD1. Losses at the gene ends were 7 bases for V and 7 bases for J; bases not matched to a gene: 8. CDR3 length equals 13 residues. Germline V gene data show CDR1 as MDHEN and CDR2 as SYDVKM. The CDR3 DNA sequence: TGTGCCAGCACCCTCAGGGGGCGAGCTGGCTACACCTTC. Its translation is CASTLRGRAGYTF.

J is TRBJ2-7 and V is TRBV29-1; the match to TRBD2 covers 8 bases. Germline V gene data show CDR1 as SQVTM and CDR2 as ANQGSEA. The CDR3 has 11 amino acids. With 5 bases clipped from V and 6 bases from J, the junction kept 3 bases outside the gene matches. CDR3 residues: CSVPGGAEQYF. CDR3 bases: TGCAGCGTTCCGGGAGGGGCCGAGCAGTACTTC.

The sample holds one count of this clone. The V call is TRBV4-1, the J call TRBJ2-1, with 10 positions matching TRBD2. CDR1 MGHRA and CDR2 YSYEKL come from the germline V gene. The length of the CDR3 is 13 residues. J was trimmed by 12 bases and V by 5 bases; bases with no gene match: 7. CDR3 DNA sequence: TGCGCCAGCAGCTCGGGACTAGCGTGGTTGCAGTTCTTC. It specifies CASSSGLAWLQFF.

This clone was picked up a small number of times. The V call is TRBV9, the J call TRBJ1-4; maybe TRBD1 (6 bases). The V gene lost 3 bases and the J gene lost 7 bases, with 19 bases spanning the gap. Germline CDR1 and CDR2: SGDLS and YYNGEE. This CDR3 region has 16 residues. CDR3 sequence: CASSESGRGRIEKLFF. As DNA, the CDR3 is TGTGCCAGCAGCGAGTCGGGACGGGGGCGAATTGAAAAACTGTTTTTT.

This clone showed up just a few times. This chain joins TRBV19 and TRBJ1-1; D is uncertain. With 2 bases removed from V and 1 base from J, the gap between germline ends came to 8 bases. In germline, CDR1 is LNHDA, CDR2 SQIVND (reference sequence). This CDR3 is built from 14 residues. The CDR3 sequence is CASSIWTENTEAFF. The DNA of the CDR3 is TGTGCCAGTAGTATATGGACGGAGAACACTGAAGCTTTCTTT.

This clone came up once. The CDR3 region is CASSFRTETYEQYF. The CDR3 DNA reads as TGTGCCAGCAGCTTCCGGACGGAAACCTACGAGCAGTACTTC. The J gene is TRBJ2-7, the V gene TRBV7-9, with D unclear. Germline V CDR1 and CDR2: SEHNR, FQNEAQ (reference sequence). The CDR3 runs 14 residues. V lost 3 bases to trimming and J lost 2 bases, with 11 bases between them.

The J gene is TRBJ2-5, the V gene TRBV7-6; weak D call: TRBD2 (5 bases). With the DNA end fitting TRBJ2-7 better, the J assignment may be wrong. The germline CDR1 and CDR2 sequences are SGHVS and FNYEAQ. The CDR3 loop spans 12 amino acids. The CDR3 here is CASSSGWDEQYF. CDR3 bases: TGTGCCAGCAGCTCGGGGTGGGACGAGCAGTACTTC.

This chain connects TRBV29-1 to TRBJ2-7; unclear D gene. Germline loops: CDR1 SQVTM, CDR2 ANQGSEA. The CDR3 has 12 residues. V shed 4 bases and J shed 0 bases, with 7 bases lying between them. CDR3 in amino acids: CSVGQSSYEQYF. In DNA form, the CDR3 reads TGCAGCGTTGGCCAGAGCTCCTACGAGCAGTACTTC.

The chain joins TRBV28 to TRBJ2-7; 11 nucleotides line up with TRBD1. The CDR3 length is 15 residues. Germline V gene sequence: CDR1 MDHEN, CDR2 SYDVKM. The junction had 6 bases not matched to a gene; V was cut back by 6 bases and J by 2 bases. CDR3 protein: CASSPPGQGAYEQYF. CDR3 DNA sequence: TGTGCCAGCAGCCCTCCGGGACAGGGGGCCTACGAGCAGTACTTC.

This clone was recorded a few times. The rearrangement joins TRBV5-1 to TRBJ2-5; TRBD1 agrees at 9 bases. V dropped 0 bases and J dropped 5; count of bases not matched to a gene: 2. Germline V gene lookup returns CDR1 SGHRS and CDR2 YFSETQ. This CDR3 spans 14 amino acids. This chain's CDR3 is CASSLGDRAETQYF. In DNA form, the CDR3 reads TGCGCCAGCAGCTTGGGGGACAGGGCCGAGACCCAGTACTTC.

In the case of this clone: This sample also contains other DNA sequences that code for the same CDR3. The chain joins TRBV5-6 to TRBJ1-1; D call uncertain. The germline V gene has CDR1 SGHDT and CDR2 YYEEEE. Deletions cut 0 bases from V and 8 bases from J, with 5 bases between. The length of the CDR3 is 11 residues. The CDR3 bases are TGTGCCAGCAGCTTGGGCAGGGAAGCTTTCTTT. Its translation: CASSLGREAFF.

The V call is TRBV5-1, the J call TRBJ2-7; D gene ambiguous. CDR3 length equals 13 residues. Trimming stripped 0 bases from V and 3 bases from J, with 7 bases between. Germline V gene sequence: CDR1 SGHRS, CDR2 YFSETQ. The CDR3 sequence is CASSLASLYEQYF. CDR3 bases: TGCGCCAGCAGCTTGGCTTCCCTCTACGAGCAGTACTTC.

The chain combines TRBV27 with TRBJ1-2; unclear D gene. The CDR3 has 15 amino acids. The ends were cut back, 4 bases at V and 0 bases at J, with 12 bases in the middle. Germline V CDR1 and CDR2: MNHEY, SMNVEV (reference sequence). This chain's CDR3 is CASSSPGRTNYGYTF. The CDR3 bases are TGTGCCAGCAGTTCTCCCGGACGTACTAACTATGGCTACACCTTC.

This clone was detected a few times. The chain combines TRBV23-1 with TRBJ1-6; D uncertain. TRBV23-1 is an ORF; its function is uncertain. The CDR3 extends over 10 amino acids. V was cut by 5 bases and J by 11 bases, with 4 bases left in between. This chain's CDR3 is CASSAPPLHF. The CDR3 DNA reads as TGCGCCAGCAGTGCCCCACCCCTCCACTTT.

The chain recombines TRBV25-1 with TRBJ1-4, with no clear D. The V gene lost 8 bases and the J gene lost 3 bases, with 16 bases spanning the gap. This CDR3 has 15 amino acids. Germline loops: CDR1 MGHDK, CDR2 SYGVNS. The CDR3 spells CASETGGSANEKLFF. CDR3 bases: TGTGCCAGCGAAACCGGAGGTTCGGCTAATGAAAAACTGTTTTTT. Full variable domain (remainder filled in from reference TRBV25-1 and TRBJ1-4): EADIYQTPRYLVIGTGKKITLECSQTMGHDKMYWYQQDPGMELHLIHYSYGVNSTEKGDLSSESTVSRIRTEHFPLTLESARPSHTSQYLCASETGGSANEKLFFGSGTQLSVL.

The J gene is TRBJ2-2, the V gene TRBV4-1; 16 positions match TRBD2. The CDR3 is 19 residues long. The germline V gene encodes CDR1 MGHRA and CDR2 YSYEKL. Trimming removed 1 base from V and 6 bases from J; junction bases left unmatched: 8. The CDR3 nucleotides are TGCGCCAGCAGCCAAGGGATGGGACTAGCGGGGGGGAGACCCGGGGAGCTGTTTTTT. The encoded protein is CASSQGMGLAGGRPGELFF.

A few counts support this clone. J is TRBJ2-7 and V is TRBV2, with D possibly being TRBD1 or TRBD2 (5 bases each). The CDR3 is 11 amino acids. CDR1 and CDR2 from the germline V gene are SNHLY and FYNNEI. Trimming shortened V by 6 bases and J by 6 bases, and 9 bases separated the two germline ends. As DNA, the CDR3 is TGTGCCAGCAGGAGGGGTCTCGAGCAGTACTTC. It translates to CASRRGLEQYF.

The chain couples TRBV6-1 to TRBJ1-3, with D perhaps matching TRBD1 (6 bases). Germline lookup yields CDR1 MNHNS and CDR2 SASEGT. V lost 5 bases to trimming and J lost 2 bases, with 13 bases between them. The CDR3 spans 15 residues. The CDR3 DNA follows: TGTGCCAGCAGTTGGGACACTACTACTGGAAACACCATATATTTT. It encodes CASSWDTTTGNTIYF.

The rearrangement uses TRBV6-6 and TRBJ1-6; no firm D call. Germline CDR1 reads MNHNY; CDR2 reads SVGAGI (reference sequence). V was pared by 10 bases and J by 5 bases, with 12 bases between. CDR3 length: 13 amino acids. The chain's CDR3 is CAIGGPNNSPLHF. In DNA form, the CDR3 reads TGTGCCATAGGAGGTCCCAATAATTCACCCCTCCACTTT.

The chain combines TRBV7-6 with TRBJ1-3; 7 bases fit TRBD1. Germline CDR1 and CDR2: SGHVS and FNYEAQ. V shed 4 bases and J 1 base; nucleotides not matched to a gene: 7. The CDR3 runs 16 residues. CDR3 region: CASSSTRQGSGNTIYF. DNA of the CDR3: TGTGCCAGCAGCTCAACCCGACAGGGTTCTGGAAACACCATATATTTT.

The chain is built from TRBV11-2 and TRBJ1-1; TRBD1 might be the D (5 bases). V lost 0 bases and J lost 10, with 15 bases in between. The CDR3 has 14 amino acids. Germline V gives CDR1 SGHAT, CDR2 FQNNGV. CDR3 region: CASSLESGVYGAFF. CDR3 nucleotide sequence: TGTGCCAGCAGCTTAGAGTCGGGGGTTTACGGAGCTTTCTTT. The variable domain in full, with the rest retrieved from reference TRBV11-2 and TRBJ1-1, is EAGVAQSPRYKIIEKRQSVAFWCNPISGHATLYWYQQILGQGPKLLIQFQNNGVVDDSQLPKDRFSAERLKGVDSTLKIQPAKLEDSAVYLCASSLESGVYGAFFGQGTRLTVV.

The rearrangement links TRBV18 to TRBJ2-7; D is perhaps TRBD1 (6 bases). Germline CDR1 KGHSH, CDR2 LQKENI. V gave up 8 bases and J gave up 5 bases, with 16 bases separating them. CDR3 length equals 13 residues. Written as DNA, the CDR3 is TGTGCCAGCCGACCTAACCGACAGGACGAGCAGTACTTC. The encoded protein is CASRPNRQDEQYF.

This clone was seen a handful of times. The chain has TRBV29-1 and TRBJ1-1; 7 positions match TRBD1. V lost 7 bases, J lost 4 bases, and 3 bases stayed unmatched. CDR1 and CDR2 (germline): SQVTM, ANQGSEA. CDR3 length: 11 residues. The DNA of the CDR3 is TGCAGCGCGAACAGGGGCACTGAAGCTTTCTTT. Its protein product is CSANRGTEAFF.

This CDR3 reads CASSSSSYEQYF. CDR3 DNA sequence: TGCGCCAGCAGCAGTTCCTCCTACGAGCAGTACTTC. The chain couples TRBV5-1 to TRBJ2-7; D unclear. CDR1 and CDR2 (germline): SGHRS, YFSETQ. V was trimmed by 4 bases and J by 0 bases, leaving 5 bases between them. CDR3 size: 12 residues. The full variable domain, completed using reference TRBV5-1 and TRBJ2-7, is KAGVTQTPRYLIKTRGQQVTLSCSPISGHRSVSWYQQTPGQGLQFLFEYFSETQRNKGNFPGRFSGRQFSNSRSEMNVSTLELGDSALYLCASSSSSYEQYFGPGTRLTVT.

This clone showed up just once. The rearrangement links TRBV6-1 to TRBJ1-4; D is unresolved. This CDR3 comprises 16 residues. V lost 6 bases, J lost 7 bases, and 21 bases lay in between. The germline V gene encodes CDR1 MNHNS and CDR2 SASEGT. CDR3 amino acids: CASRERLNVKGEKLFF. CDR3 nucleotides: TGTGCCAGCAGGGAAAGACTGAACGTGAAGGGTGAAAAACTGTTTTTT.

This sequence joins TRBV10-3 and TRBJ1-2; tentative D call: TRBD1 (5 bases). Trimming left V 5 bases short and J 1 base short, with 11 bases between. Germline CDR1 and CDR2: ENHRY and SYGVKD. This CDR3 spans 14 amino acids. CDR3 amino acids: CAISSWDGNYGYTF. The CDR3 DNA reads TGTGCCATCAGTAGCTGGGACGGTAACTATGGCTACACCTTC.

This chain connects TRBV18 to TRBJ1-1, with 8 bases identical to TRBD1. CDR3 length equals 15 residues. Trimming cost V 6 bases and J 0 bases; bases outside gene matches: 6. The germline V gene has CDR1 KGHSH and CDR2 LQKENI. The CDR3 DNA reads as TGTGCCAGCTCGAGTTTACAGGGGGTGAACACTGAAGCTTTCTTT. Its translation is CASSSLQGVNTEAFF.

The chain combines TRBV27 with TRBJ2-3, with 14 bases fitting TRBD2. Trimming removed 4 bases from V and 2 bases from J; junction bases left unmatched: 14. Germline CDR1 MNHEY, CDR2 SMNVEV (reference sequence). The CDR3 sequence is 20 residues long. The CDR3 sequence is CASSYRAGGTSGGITDTQYF. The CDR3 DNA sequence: TGTGCCAGCAGTTATAGGGCCGGGGGGACTAGCGGGGGCATCACAGATACGCAGTATTTT.

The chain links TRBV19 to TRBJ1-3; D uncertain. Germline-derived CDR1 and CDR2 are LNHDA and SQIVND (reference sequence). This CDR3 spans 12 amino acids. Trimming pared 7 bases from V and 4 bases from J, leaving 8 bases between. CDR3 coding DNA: TGTGCCAGTATCACATGGGGAAACACCATATATTTT. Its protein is CASITWGNTIYF.